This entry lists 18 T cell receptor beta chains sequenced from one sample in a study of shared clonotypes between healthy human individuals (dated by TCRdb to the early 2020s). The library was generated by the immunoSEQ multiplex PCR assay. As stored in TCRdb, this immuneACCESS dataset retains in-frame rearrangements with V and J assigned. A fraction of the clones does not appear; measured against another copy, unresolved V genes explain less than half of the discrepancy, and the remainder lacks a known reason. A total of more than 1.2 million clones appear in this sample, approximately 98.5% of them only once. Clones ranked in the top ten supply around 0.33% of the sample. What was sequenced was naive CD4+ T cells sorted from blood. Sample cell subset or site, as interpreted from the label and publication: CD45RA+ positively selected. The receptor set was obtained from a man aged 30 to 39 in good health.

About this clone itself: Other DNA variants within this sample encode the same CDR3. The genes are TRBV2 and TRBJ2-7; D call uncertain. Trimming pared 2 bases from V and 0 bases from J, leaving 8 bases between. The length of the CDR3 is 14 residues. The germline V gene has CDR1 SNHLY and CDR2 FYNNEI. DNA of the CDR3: TGTGCCAGCAGTGAAAGGGTGAGCTCCTACGAGCAGTACTTC. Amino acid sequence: CASSERVSSYEQYF.

This chain's CDR3 is CASTEQYF. The DNA for the CDR3 is TGTGCCAGCACCGAGCAGTACTTC. V gene TRBV21-1 combines with J gene TRBJ2-7. TRBV21-1 is annotated as a pseudogene. CDR3 length: 8 amino acids.

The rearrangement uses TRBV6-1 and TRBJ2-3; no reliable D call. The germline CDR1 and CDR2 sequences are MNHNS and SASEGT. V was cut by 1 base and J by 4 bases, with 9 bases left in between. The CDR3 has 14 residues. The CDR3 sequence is CASSEVLAADTQYF. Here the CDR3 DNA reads TGTGCCAGCAGTGAAGTATTGGCAGCAGATACGCAGTATTTT.

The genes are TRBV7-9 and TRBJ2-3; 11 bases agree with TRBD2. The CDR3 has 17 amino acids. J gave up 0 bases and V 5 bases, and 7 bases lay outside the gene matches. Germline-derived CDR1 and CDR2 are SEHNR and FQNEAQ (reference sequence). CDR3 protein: CASSRGTSGSSTDTQYF. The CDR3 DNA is TGTGCCAGCAGCCGCGGGACTAGCGGTTCTAGCACAGATACGCAGTATTTT.

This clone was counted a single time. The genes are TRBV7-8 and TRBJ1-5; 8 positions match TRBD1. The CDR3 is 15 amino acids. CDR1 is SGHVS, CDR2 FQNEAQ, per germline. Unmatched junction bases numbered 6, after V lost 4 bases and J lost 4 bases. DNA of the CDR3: TGTGCCAGCAGCTATAGACAGGGGCTGAATCAGCCCCAGCATTTT. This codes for CASSYRQGLNQPQHF.

The CDR3, as DNA: TGTGCCAGCAGCATTGGCGACGGCCGCGGTAAAAACATTCAGTACTTC. The encoded protein is CASSIGDGRGKNIQYF. J is TRBJ2-4 and V is TRBV21-1; whether TRBD2, the table's D call, matches the DNA was not checked. TRBV21-1 is a pseudogene segment. There are 16 residues in the CDR3.

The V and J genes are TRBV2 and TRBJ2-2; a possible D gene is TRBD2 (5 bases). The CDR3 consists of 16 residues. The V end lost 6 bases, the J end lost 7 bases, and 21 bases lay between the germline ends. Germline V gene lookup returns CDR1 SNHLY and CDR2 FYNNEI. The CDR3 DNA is TGTGCCAGCAGAGAGGGCGGTCGAAGGCCTATCGGGGAGCTGTTTTTT. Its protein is CASREGGRRPIGELFF.

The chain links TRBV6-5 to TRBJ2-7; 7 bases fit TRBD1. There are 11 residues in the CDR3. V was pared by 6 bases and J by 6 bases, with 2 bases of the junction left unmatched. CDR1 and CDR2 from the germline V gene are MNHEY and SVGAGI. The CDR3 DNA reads TGTGCCAGCAGAGCAGGGGGCGAGCAGTACTTC. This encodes CASRAGGEQYF.

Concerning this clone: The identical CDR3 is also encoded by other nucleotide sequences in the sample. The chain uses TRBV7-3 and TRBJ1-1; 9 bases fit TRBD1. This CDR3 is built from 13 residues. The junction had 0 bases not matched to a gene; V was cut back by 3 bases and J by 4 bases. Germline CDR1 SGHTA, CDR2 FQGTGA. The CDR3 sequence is CASSLGQGTEAFF. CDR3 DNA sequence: TGTGCCAGCAGCTTGGGACAGGGCACTGAAGCTTTCTTT.

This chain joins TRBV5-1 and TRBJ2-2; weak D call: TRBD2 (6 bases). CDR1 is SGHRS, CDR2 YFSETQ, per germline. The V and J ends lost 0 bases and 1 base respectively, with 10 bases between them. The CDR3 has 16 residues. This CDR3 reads CASSLGLGGNTGELFF. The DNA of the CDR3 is TGCGCCAGCAGCTTGGGACTAGGAGGGAACACCGGGGAGCTGTTTTTT.

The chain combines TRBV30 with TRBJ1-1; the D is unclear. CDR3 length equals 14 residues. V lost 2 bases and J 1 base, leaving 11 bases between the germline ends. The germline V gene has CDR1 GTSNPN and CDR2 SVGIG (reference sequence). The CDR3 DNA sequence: TGTGCCTGGAGTCCGAGGTTTAGGAACACTGAAGCTTTCTTT. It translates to CAWSPRFRNTEAFF.

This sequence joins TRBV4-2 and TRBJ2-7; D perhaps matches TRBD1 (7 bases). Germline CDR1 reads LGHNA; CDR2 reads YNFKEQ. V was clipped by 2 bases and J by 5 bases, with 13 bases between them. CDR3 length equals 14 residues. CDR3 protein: CASSQRDREDEQYF. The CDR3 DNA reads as TGTGCCAGCAGCCAACGAGACAGGGAGGACGAGCAGTACTTC.

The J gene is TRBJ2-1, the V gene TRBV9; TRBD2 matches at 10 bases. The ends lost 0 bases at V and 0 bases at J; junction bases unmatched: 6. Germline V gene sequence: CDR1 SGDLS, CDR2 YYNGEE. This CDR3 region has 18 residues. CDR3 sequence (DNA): TGTGCCAGCAGCGTAGGCCCTAGCGGGAGAAGCTCCTACAATGAGCAGTTCTTC. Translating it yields CASSVGPSGRSSYNEQFF.

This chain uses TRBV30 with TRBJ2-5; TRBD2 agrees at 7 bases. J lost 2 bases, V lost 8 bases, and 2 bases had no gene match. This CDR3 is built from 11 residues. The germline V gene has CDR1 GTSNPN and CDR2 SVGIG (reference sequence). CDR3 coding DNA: TGTGCCGCGGGAGAACAAGAGACCCAGTACTTC. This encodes CAAGEQETQYF.

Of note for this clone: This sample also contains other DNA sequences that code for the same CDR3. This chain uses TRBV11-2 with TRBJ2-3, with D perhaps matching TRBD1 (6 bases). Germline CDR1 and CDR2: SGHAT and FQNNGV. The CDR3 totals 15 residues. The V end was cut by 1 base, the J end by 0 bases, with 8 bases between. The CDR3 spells CASSLGGQSTDTQYF. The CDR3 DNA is TGTGCCAGCAGCTTAGGAGGACAGAGCACAGATACGCAGTATTTT.

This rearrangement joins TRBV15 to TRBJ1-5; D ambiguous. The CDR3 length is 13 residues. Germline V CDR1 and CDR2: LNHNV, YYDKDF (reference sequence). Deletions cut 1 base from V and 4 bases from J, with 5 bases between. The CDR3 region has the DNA TGTGCCACCAGCAGAGTGGAAAATCAGCCCCAGCATTTT. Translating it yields CATSRVENQPQHF.

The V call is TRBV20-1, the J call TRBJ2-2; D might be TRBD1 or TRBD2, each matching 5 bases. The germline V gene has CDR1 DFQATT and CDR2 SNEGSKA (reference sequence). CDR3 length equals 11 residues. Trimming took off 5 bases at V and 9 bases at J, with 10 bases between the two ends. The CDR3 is CSAPRGRELFF. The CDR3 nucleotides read TGCAGTGCTCCCCGGGGCCGGGAGCTGTTTTTT.

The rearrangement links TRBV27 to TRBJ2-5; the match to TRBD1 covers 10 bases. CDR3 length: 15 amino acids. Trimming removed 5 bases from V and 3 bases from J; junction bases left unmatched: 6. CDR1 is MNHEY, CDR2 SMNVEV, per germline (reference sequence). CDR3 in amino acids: CASSAPGQGKETQYF. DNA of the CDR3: TGTGCCAGCAGTGCTCCGGGACAGGGGAAAGAGACCCAGTACTTC.